This T cell receptor beta chain stems from a study of immune cell composition in non-small cell lung cancer. The study, taken as a whole, reports: Smoking pack-years did not significantly correlate with tumour TCR-beta clonality. Lung adenocarcinomas had lower top 10 clone scores and clonality than squamous tumours. Tumour-reactive clones were not shown to match dominant in vivo tumour clones. Squamous carcinomas (about 75%) more often had tumour-associated clones >0.5% than adenocarcinomas (roughly 35%).

This CDR3 contains 17 residues. V was clipped by 2 bases and J by 2 bases, with 16 bases between them. Germline-derived CDR1 and CDR2 are SGHVS and FQNEAQ. Assay used: immunoSEQ multiplex PCR; TCRdb lists only in-frame clones, some missing. The sample includes several thousand clones, over 70% of them seen just once. With respect to this clone: The antigen is unknown.

Sequenced sample: lung tumor tissue. The receptor's source is a human donor with non-small cell lung cancer. The chain joins TRBV7-8 to TRBJ1-5; maybe TRBD1 (5 bases). The chain's CDR3 is CASSLFGRGSGNQPQHF. The CDR3 DNA sequence: TGTGCCAGCAGCTTATTTGGGAGGGGTTCGGGCAATCAGCCCCAGCATTTT.